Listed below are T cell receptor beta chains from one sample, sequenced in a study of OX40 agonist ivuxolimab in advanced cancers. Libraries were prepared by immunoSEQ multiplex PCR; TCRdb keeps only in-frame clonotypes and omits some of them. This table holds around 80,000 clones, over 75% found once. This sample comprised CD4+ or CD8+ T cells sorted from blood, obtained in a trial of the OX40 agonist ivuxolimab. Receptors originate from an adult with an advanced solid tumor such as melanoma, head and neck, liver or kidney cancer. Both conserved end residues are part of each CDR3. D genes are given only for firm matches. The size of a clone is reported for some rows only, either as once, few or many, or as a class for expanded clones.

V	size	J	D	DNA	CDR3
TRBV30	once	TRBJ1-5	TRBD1	TGTACCTGGAGCGCTCCGGGACAGGGGCGTCAGCCCCAGCATTTT	CTWSAPGQGRQPQHF
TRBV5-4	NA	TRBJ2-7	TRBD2	TGTGCCAGCAGCACCGGGACTAGCAGATACGAGCAGTACTTC	CASSTGTSRYEQYF
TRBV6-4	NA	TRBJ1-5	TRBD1	TGTGCCAGCAGTGATTGTGGGGGGGACAGACAAAATCAGCCCCAGCATTTT	CASSDCGGDRQNQPQHF
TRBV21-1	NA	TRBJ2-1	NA	TGTGCCAGCAGCTCCCCCACGTGCAATGAGCAGTTCTTC	CASSSPTCNEQFF
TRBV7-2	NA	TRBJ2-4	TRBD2	TGTGCCAGCAGCTCGGGACTAGCGGGAAACATTCAGTACTTC	CASSSGLAGNIQYF
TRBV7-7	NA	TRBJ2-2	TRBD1	TGTGCCAGCAGCTTATCGTTTATCGGGACAGGGGTACGGTGGACCGGGGAGCTGTTTTTT	CASSLSFIGTGVRWTGELFF
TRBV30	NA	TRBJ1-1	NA	TGTGCCTGGAAAGCATTCTTCTCGACAGAAGCTTTCTTT	CAWKAFFSTEAFF
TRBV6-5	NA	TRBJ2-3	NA	TGTGCCAGCAGACGAGCCCCAGATACGCAGTATTTT	CASRRAPDTQYF
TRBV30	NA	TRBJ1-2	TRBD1	TGTGCCTGGAGTGGCCAGTCAGGGGGTGGCTACACCTTC	CAWSGQSGGGYTF
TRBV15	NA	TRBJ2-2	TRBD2	TGTGCCACCAGACCCCCGGGGGGGGCGTCGAACACCGGGGAGCTGTTTTTT	CATRPPGGASNTGELFF
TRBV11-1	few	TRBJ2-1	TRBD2	TGTGCCAGCAGCTTACCAACTAGCGGCTCCAGGGAGCAGTTCTTC	CASSLPTSGSREQFF
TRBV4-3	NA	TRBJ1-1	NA	TGCGCCAGCAGCCAAGTTGGAAACGCCCGGCGAGCTTTCTTT	CASSQVGNARRAFF
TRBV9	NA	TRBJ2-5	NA	TGTGCCAGCAGCGTACAAGAAATAGGGACCCAGTACTTC	CASSVQEIGTQYF